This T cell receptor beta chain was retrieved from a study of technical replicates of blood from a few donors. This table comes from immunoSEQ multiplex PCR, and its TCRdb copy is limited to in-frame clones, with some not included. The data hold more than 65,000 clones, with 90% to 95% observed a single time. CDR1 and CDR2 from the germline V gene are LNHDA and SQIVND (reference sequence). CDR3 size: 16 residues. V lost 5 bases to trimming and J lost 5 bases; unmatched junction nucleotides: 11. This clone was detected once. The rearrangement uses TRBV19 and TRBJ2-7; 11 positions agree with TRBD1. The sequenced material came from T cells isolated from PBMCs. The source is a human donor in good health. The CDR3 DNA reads TGTGCCAGTAGTCCACGGACAGGGGGCGCGGTCCACGAGCAGTACTTC. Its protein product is CASSPRTGGAVHEQYF.